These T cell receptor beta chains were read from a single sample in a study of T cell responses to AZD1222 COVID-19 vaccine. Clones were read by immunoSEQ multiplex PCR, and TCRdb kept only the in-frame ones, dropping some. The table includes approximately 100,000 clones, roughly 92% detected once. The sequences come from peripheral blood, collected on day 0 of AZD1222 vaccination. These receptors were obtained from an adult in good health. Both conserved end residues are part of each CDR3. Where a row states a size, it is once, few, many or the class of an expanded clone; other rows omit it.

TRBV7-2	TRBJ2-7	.	CASSLGQVSYEQYF
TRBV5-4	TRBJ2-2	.	CASSLAGARELFF
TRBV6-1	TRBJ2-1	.	CASSEGMGAVSYNEQFF
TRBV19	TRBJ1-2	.	CASSRASISFNYGYTF
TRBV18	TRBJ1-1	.	CASSPSQGGTEAFF
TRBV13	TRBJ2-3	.	CASSLGTSGSTDTQYF
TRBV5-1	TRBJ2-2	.	CASSLAANTGELFF
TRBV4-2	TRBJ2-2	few	CASSPWASGLENTGELFF
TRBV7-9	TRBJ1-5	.	CASSAGTGNYHSNQPQHF
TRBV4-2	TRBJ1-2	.	CASSQDLETASFNYGYTF
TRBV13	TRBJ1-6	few	CASSSGTGYNSPLHF
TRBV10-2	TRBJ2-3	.	CASSPRDSYLDTQYF
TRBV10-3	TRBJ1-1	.	CAISEKQGPTEAFF
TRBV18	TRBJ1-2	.	CASSPRNRGDGYTF
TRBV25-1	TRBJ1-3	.	CASSGGWGSGNTIYF
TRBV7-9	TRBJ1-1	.	CASSPGGMNTEAFF
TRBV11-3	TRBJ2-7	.	CASSLLGLAGQYEQYF
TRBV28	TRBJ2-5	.	CASSLRLAGGTQYF
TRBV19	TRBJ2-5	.	CASTLAAGETQYF
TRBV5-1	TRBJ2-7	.	CASSLEPSGRYDNNEQYF